The 2 T cell receptor beta chains listed next were all sequenced from one sample in a study of T cells in Graves' hyperthyroidism and ophthalmopathy. Amplified regions were TCR beta CDR3 sequences from RNA transcripts. Carried out on the TCR CDR3, a first-round RT-PCR used the HTBI primer set. TCRdb used MiXCR to reprocess the multiplex PCR reads, holding one entry per CDR3 protein. The data show 450,000 to 500,000 distinct CDR3 sequences, 20% to 25% seen once. The specimen sequenced was blood. These receptors all stem from a woman between 70 and 85 years old with Graves' ophthalmopathy.

This clonotype showed up many times. The V gene is TRBV6-2 or TRBV6-3, the J gene TRBJ1-2; D is undetermined. Germline CDR1 and CDR2: MNHEY and SVGEGT. Trimming removed 5 bases from V and 7 bases from J, with 11 bases in between. This CDR3 region has 12 residues. CDR3 protein: CASSRRTLGYTF. DNA for the CDR3: TGTGCCAGCAGTAGAAGGACCCTTGGCTACACCTTC.

The rearrangement joins TRBV4-3 to TRBJ2-1, with D perhaps TRBD1 (5 bases). CDR3 size: 16 residues. V was shortened by 2 bases and J by 3 bases, with 14 bases between the two germline ends. The germline V gene has CDR1 LGHNA and CDR2 YSLEER. The CDR3 sequence: CASSQLSSQGYNEQFF. As DNA, the CDR3 is TGCGCCAGCAGCCAACTATCTTCTCAGGGCTACAATGAGCAGTTCTTC.